This T cell receptor (beta chain) was documented in a study of blood T cells in healthy people across ages (dated by TCRdb to between 2014 and 2017). Concerning the study at large: In model experiments, roughly one uniquely barcoded TCR beta cDNA molecule per two T cells was captured by template switching. The study measured age-related changes in TCR beta repertoire diversity using deep sequencing normalized with unique cDNA molecular identifiers. The donors were divided into four age groups: young (average roughly 17 years), middle-aged (about 41), aged (approximately 62) and long-lived (82). To avoid experimental bias, donors of different ages were randomly spread across the sequencing lanes. For two donors (one aged 18 to 30 and one aged 80 or older), the study analyzed two additional independent replicas of 1 million unique cDNA reads from the same blood draw.

The donors were some 39 Caucasian individuals from Russia, aged roughly 6 to 95 years, who were systemically healthy. Each donor gave ten milliliters of peripheral blood, collected into EDTA-treated Vacutainer tubes. Ficoll-Paque density-gradient centrifugation was used to isolate PBMCs, with at least 7 million per sample. Total RNA, at least 5 micrograms per sample, was extracted from PBMCs with Trizol reagent. For every donor, an aliquot of PBMCs went through flow cytometry to measure the percentages of naive CD45RAhigh/CD27high T cells. The paper as a whole reports these results and caveats: Because donor CMV infection status was unknown, age-related changes in expanded clonotypes were potentially confounded. Bulk unsorted PBMC profiling prevented conclusive comparison of naive and antigen-experienced compartments. Estimates of total diversity based on one million sequenced T cells were regarded as lower bounds and as underestimates. A strong correlation was found between observed TCR beta diversity and the percentage of naive T cells measured by flow cytometry. The long-lived group showed more naive CD4+ T cells, fewer expanded clones and increased TCR diversity than the aged group, suggesting age selection. Observed TCR beta diversity per million T cells fell roughly linearly with age, and a significant reduction was already apparent by age about 38.

This clonotype was observed a few times. What antigen it recognizes has not been identified. No base quality values were provided; no much bigger clone lies one nucleotide off. The library came from 5' RACE. Data came from an Illumina HiSeq 2500. The second PCR ran for roughly 6 to 11 cycles and used a J-beta primer mix along with a sample-barcoded 5' primer. A unique molecular identifier was introduced onto each TCR beta cDNA molecule by a template-switch 5' adaptor carrying 12 random nucleotides. Each sample yielded at least 3 million CDR3-containing paired-end reads. First-strand cDNA was synthesized from all RNA with the Mint cDNA synthesis kit, primed by a TRBC-specific oligonucleotide. All cDNA was treated with uracil-DNA glycosylase and then went through a first 18-cycle PCR with the universal primers M1SS and BC2_uni_R. Per the source publication's procedure: For normalization, 1 million high-quality reads were randomly selected from each sample, with every read carrying a distinct molecular identifier. Reads with shared molecular identifiers were discarded instead of being binned into consensus sequences. MiTCR, run with a Q25 quality threshold and the strictest error-elimination algorithm, handled CDR3 identification, clonotype clustering and error correction. A nonparametric unseen species model using Euler transformation provided a lower-bound estimate of total TCR beta diversity. The raw public data were reprocessed by TCRdb itself: fastp quality trimming at Q25, MiXCR clonotype calling, in-frame beta chains only. When rows share a CDR3 protein, they turn into one entry using the most common DNA and genes. These V and J calls are TCRdb output, not the study's own analysis. The sample table shows 550,000 to 750,000 distinct CDR3 sequences, and around 20% are seen once. The top ten clonotypes cover approximately 3.7% of the sample.

The CDR3 has 12 amino acids, counting the end cysteine and phenylalanine. Of all the DNA, just the CDR3 is kept, 36 bases in frame from base 1. The CDR1 and CDR2 encoded by the germline V gene are MDHEN and SYDVKM. V loses 5 bases, J loses 8 bases, and the germline ends lie 12 bases apart. Input material: blood. This TCR was recovered from a man between 65 and 85 years old in good health. Recombination linked TRBV28 to TRBJ1-2, with no confident D gene call. CDR3 loop: CASSGSIQGYTF. The sequenced DNA is TGTGCCAGCAGTGGATCCATCCAGGGCTACACCTTC.